The present entry profiles one T cell receptor (beta chain) with its context. Sequence at one end of the junction differs from germline and may be a read error. Under the authors' procedure: A papillary thyroid cancer distant-metastasis classifier was built from CDR3 differences across clinicopathological groups. TCRdb re-clonotyped the PCR reads via MiXCR. The V and J calls and clone size come from TCRdb's table, not from the authors' own analysis. The sample records about 9,600 clones, less than 40% being singletons. This record comes from a study of metastatic and nonmetastatic thyroid tumors. The wider study: Across peripheral blood and tumor or nodule tissue samples taken from malignant and benign thyroid patients, the repertoires were compared with one another.

Ahead of thyroid surgery, no patient had received treatment of any kind. Sequenced: tumor tissue. This receptor was taken from a female donor with papillary thyroid cancer or a benign thyroid nodule (not recorded which). Some clones in this sample may be carry-over from other donors' samples.

Here the CDR3 reads CSARIGDYDQYF. The CDR3 DNA reads as TGCAGTGCTAGAATCGGTGACTACGATCAGTACTTC. The chain is built from TRBV20-1 and TRBJ2-7; tentative D call: TRBD2 (5 bases). CDR1 DFQATT and CDR2 SNEGSKA come from the germline V gene (reference sequence). The CDR3 contains 12 residues.